This T cell receptor (beta chain) is drawn from a study of blood T cell repertoires in COVID-19. V lost 2 bases, J lost 5 bases, and 6 bases stayed unmatched. The CDR3 runs 15 residues. Germline lookup yields CDR1 MNHEY and CDR2 SVGAGI. Original data processing: Reference gene primers were amplified, and this amplification served to estimate nucleated cell counts. Some clones are missing from TCRdb's copy, which holds only in-frame ones; the method was immunoSEQ multiplex PCR. The V and J calls and clone size are taken from that table; D and trimming were inferred from the DNA. The sample records fewer than 400,000 clones, 65% to 90% being singletons. Participant age was roughly 18 to 95 years, and participants resided in 25 or so US areas. Participants were placed into cohorts based on the clinical history they reported. Resolution of symptoms, clearance, or two negative PCRs was present in recovered Cohort 3 donors.

The chain employs TRBV6-5 and TRBJ1-2; 9 nucleotides line up with TRBD1. The sample was PBMCs or T cells enriched from blood (not recorded which). The sequence was obtained from a man in his thirties or forties who had recovered from COVID-19. CDR3 sequence: CASSYTDRGVYGYTF. The DNA of the CDR3 is TGTGCCAGCAGTTACACCGACAGGGGGGTTTATGGCTACACCTTC.